This record looks at one T cell receptor beta chain sequence and its context. Its antigen remains unidentified. These data come from a study of identical twins. Study-level results: Memory repertoires showed no such pattern, whereas abundant cord blood beta clonotypes carried fewer insertions. Interpretation of the results relied on cross-sectional statistical analysis and not on following the same donors. Invariant MAIT and iNKT cells are populations that could partly confound zero-insertion analyses. Models underestimated TCR alpha sharing (out-of-frame) in monozygotic twins.

CDR3 size: 14 residues. Germline values: CDR1 SGDLS, CDR2 YYNGEE. Between the trimmed V and J ends, which lost 0 bases and 5 bases, there was a span of 10 bases. TCRdb fed the 5' RACE reads into MiXCR, producing one record per CDR3 protein. The sample consists of around 250,000 distinct CDR3 sequences, about an eighth of them appearing once. These same records also appear under a second study, on yellow fever vaccine responses in identical twins.

This clonotype was obtained from a woman aged 18-29 years in good health. J is TRBJ2-3 and V is TRBV9, with D uncertain. Sequenced material: memory (CD45RO+) T cells sorted from blood. The CDR3 DNA reads TGTGCCAGCAGCGTAGCTGTGGCCAGAGATACGCAGTATTTT. Its translation is CASSVAVARDTQYF.